This is a list of T cell receptor beta chains from one sample in a study of CD8 T cells in ankylosing spondylitis. Each CDR3 protein gets one entry after TCRdb re-called the 5' RACE reads with MiXCR. The sample has around 140,000 distinct CDR3 sequences, 15% to 20% seen once; the top ten hold approximately 30%. The sample comprised blood, either unsorted or a sorted T cell fraction (not recorded which). The receptor set was obtained from a male donor with ankylosing spondylitis. Each CDR3 is given with its conserved first and last residue. D genes are given only for firm matches. Clone size is shown for a subset of rows, as once, few, many or a class of expanded clone.

j_call clone_size d_call v_call cdr3_nt cdr3_aa
TRBJ2-4 few TRBD2 TRBV4-3 TGCGCCAGCAGCCAAGTAGCGACCCGCGGGAGGAACATTCAGTACTTC CASSQVATRGRNIQYF
TRBJ1-6 few . TRBV12-3/TRBV12-4 TGTGCCAGCAGTTTTCTGGGGTCCTATAATTCACCCCTCCACTTT CASSFLGSYNSPLHF
TRBJ1-1 . . TRBV7-9 TGTGCCAGCAGCTTAGGGTCCTCTGAAGCTTTCTTT CASSLGSSEAFF
TRBJ1-5 . . TRBV28 TGTGCCAGTAATAAAAACCCCTGGACAGACAATCAGCCCCAGCATTTT CASNKNPWTDNQPQHF
TRBJ2-4 few TRBD1 TRBV5-1 TGCGCCAGCAGCTTCGGGACAGGGAGTTTCGACATTCAGTACTTC CASSFGTGSFDIQYF
TRBJ1-4 . . TRBV10-3 TGTGCCATCAGTGAGTCGCCAGGGGCTAAAAAACTGTTTTTT CAISESPGAKKLFF
TRBJ2-7 few . TRBV2 TGTGCCACCCCGGGACCCAATTCCTACGAGCAGTACTTC CATPGPNSYEQYF
TRBJ2-7 . . TRBV7-9 TGTGCCAGCAGCTTAGGTGTAGCGGAGAACTACGAGCAGTACTTC CASSLGVAENYEQYF
TRBJ2-3 many . TRBV3-1 TGTGCCAGCAGCCCCATAGAATGGCCAGATACGCAGTATTTT CASSPIEWPDTQYF
TRBJ2-1 . . TRBV6-5 TGTGCCAGCAGTTACTCTAGTGTGGGTTGGGGCAATGAGCAGTTCTTC CASSYSSVGWGNEQFF
TRBJ2-2 . . TRBV12-3/TRBV12-4 TGTGCCAGCAGTTTAGCCGTCACCGGGGAGCTGTTTTTT CASSLAVTGELFF
TRBJ2-7 . . TRBV11-2 TGTGCCAGCAGCTCCTGGGCCAGGGACTACGAGCAGTACTTC CASSSWARDYEQYF
TRBJ2-7 . TRBD2 TRBV9 TGTGCCAGCAGCCCGGGGACTAGCGGGATATACGAGCAGTACTTC CASSPGTSGIYEQYF
TRBJ2-7 . . TRBV7-6 TGTGCCAGCAGCCTAGGGCCTTCCGGTGTAGGCTACGAGCAGTACTTC CASSLGPSGVGYEQYF
TRBJ2-5 few . TRBV6-5 TGTGCCAGCAGTTACCCGACGGGCCAAGAGACCCAGTACTTC CASSYPTGQETQYF
TRBJ2-7 . . TRBV4-1 TGCGCCAGCAGCCCAGGGACACTGTCCTACGAGCAGTACTTC CASSPGTLSYEQYF
TRBJ2-3 few . TRBV12-3/TRBV12-4 TGTGCCAGCACGGGATGGGGGGCAGGCACAGATACGCAGTATTTT CASTGWGAGTDTQYF
TRBJ2-7 . . TRBV7-9 TGTGCCAGCAGCTCGACATTCTACGAGCAGTACTTC CASSSTFYEQYF
TRBJ2-2 few TRBD2 TRBV11-1 TGTGCCAGCAGCTCGGGAGGGTTCACCGGGGAGCTGTTTTTT CASSSGGFTGELFF
TRBJ2-5 . . TRBV5-1 TGCGCCAGCAGCCCCTGGCGGCCCGAAGAGACCCAGTACTTC CASSPWRPEETQYF
TRBJ2-7 . TRBD2 TRBV7-8 TGTGCCAGCAGCTTCATTTGGCGGGAGCCCTACGAGCAGTACTTC CASSFIWREPYEQYF
TRBJ2-1 . TRBD2 TRBV29-1 TGCAGCGTTGAAGGTAGCGGGAGTGTGGATGAGCAGTTCTTC CSVEGSGSVDEQFF
TRBJ2-7 few TRBD2 TRBV19 TGTGCCAGTAGTACAGGGAGGGCATACGAGCAGTACTTC CASSTGRAYEQYF
TRBJ2-7 . . TRBV18 TGTGCCAGCTCACCACTGGAGGGTTTGGACCCCTACGAGCAGTACTTC CASSPLEGLDPYEQYF
TRBJ2-7 . . TRBV5-1 TGCGCCAGCAGCTTGAATTGGAGCTACGAGCAGTACTTC CASSLNWSYEQYF
TRBJ1-1 . . TRBV15 TGTGCCACCAGCGGCAGCCTGAACACTGAAGCTTTCTTT CATSGSLNTEAFF
TRBJ2-3 once TRBD2 TRBV4-1 TGCGCCAGCAGCATAACGGGACTAGCGGTCACAGATACGCAGTATTTT CASSITGLAVTDTQYF
TRBJ2-3 . . TRBV15 TGTGCCACCAGCAGAGTCGTCACAGATACGCAGTATTTT CATSRVVTDTQYF
TRBJ2-7 . . TRBV5-1 TGCGCCAGCAGCTTGGAGACGGAAACCTACGAGCAGTACTTC CASSLETETYEQYF
TRBJ2-7 . . TRBV5-5 TGTGCCAGCAGCTTGGTCAGTTCCTACGAGCAGTACTTC CASSLVSSYEQYF
TRBJ2-3 . TRBD1 TRBV6-5 TGTGCCAGCAGTTCCAGACAGGGGGCAAGCACAGATACGCAGTATTTT CASSSRQGASTDTQYF
TRBJ2-3 . . TRBV7-8 TGTGCCAGCAGCTACCAGGATACGCAGTATTTT CASSYQDTQYF
TRBJ2-3 many TRBD2 TRBV7-2 TGTGCCAGCAGCTTAGCGACTAGCCCAGATACGCAGTATTTT CASSLATSPDTQYF
TRBJ2-3 few TRBD2 TRBV24-1 TGTGCCACTATTCTAGCGGGAGACACAGATACGCAGTATTTT CATILAGDTDTQYF
TRBJ2-7 . TRBD2 TRBV3-1 TGTGCCAGCAGCTGGGCCCTAGCGGGACTCGACGAGCAGTACTTC CASSWALAGLDEQYF
TRBJ2-2 few . TRBV27 TGTGCCAGCAGTTTCAAGGGAAGCACCGGGGAGCTGTTTTTT CASSFKGSTGELFF
TRBJ2-7 many . TRBV9 TGTGCCAGCAGCGTAGGCAGCTACTCTACCTACGAGCAGTACTTC CASSVGSYSTYEQYF
TRBJ2-1 few . TRBV13 TGTGCCAGCAGCTTAGGAGTGGTCGGGGCAGATGAGCAGTTCTTC CASSLGVVGADEQFF
TRBJ2-7 . TRBD1 TRBV23-1 TGCGCCAGCAGTCGCGAGGACAGGGGTTTCTACGAGCAGTACTTC CASSREDRGFYEQYF
TRBJ2-7 few . TRBV25-1 TGTGCCAGCAAGGGGCCGGGGGCCAGCGAGCAGTACTTC CASKGPGASEQYF
TRBJ2-1 few . TRBV5-1 TGCGCCAGCAGCTTGGTAGTTAGCGCAAGCTCCTACAATGAGCAGTTCTTC CASSLVVSASSYNEQFF
TRBJ2-1 few . TRBV2 TGTGCCAGAAGCTGGAGTAATGAGCAGTTCTTC CARSWSNEQFF
TRBJ2-3 . . TRBV27 TGTGCCAGCAGCTTGGGGACCAGGGAATTGGGCACAGATACGCAGTATTTT CASSLGTRELGTDTQYF
TRBJ2-2 . TRBD2 TRBV19 TGTGCCAGTAGTATCCCGGGACTAGTGGGCACCGGGGAGCTGTTTTTT CASSIPGLVGTGELFF
TRBJ1-4 few TRBD1 TRBV7-9 TGTGCCAGCAGCCGCACAGGGGGCGGTAATGAAAAACTGTTTTTT CASSRTGGGNEKLFF